Here is one T cell receptor (beta chain) with its context. It lacks a known antigen. Base-call qualities are not available, and no considerably larger clone is one nucleotide away. The cohort comprised several hundred healthy bone marrow donors. All cohort members were sampled while nominally healthy, although unrecorded immune exposures were likely present. The donor was CMV seronegative and belonged to the group of several hundred seronegative cohort members. A peripheral blood sample was provided by each donor, and peripheral blood mononuclear cells were used for TCR beta sequencing. The Qiagen DNeasy Blood Extraction Kit was used to extract genomic DNA from the blood cell samples. The data belong to a study of cytomegalovirus exposure and HLA in healthy donors (dated by TCRdb to 2016 to 2017). In the study overall: In an earlier analysis of approximately 500 of the donors, around 290 Gb of sequence data and 120 million or so unique TCR beta sequences from roughly 180 million T cells were reported. The aim of the study was to test whether cataloging public T cell receptors could identify signatures of past pathogen exposure. A later analysis re-analyzed previously published TCR beta repertoires from 666 donors and added high-resolution HLA genotyping to study TCR occurrence patterns. An early release that covered 640 HLA-typed donors contained approximately 320 gigabases of sequencing data and about 93 million unique TCR sequences. On average, 235,054 unique TCR beta nucleotide sequences were sequenced per donor among about 400 genotyped donors of the cohort, with roughly 18% of those sequences being non-productive. The genetic ancestry cluster associated with self-reported Caucasian donors included around 76% of the 398 genotyped donors. Typing coverage differed by locus: A, B, C, DRB1 and DQB1 were typed in roughly 620-630 donors, DQA1 in roughly 510, DPA1 in around 600, and DPB1 in 400 to 480. An earlier analysis of nearly 600 of the donors applied high-throughput TCR beta sequencing to assess whether each TCR beta V gene segment acted as functional or pseudogenic. The study profiled the T cell repertoires of under 850 subjects by immunosequencing and related them to cytomegalovirus serostatus. Every discovery cohort repertoire had been produced on one sequencing platform. Rather than drawing on any new phenotypic data, the later analysis identified candidate immune exposures from TCR beta sequences and the way those sequences occurred across donors. A separate validation cohort of approximately 120 different subjects was used in addition to the approximately 670-subject first cohort. HLA typing covered class I and class II loci at four-digit resolution. A later genetic analysis took genome-wide SNP genotypes for about three fifths of the roughly 700 donors and used that subset as a discovery cohort. Donor age, sex, ethnicity and CMV serostatus were compiled together with the repertoire data. To predict cytomegalovirus infection status, the study brought together high-throughput TCR immunosequencing, statistical association of individual TCRs with disease status, and machine learning. Roughly 5 DR-DQ haplotypes were handled as single units for association and clustering, since linkage in the cohort was strong.

The library was prepared using the immunoSEQ multiplex PCR assay. The multiplex PCR relied on a mix of 60 forward primers for TCR Vbeta segments and 13 reverse primers for TCR Jbeta segments. Amplification of the CDR3 region of rearranged TCR beta genes was performed with a multiplex PCR assay on genomic DNA. The amplified TCR beta libraries were sequenced on the Illumina HiSeq System as 87-base-pair reads. From the authors' description of their analysis: A later analysis counted about 80 million unique TCR beta chains across the 550 to 700 repertoires, and some 12 million of these chains were shared by at least two donors. A nearest-neighbor algorithm error-corrected the raw reads and collapsed the reads into unique sequences, merging closely related sequences to remove PCR and sequencing errors. V, D and J gene segments were assigned by aligning CDR3 sequences to IMGT reference sequences. Each retained sequence needed at least a six-nucleotide match to both a V gene segment and a J gene segment. Rearrangements were classified as productive when the CDR3 lacked stop codons and remained in frame with V and J, and all other rearrangements were classified as non-productive. CDR3 was defined according to IMGT convention as the region running from the second conserved V-encoded cysteine to the conserved J-encoded phenylalanine. The earlier analysis of approximately 500 of the donors excluded sequences that lacked an unambiguous match to a single V gene segment. An earlier analysis of around 600 of the donors classified V segments as functional when productive rearrangements were above 56.7% and as segregating when the standard deviation between donors was above 5%. A statistical classification framework was built for diagnosing cytomegalovirus status from the catalog of TCR beta chain sequences. A later analysis assigned V and J genes by comparing TCR nucleotide sequences with IMGT/GENE-DB human TR gene sequences. A later analysis assigned CDR3 sequences and most-parsimonious VDJ recombination scenarios with the TCRdist pipeline. A later analysis defined each TCR beta chain by its CDR3 amino acid sequence plus V-gene family, and excluded reads lacking a unique V-gene family. As a way to deal with suspected cross-contamination and a sequencing artifact, a later analysis dropped hundreds of nucleotide sequences that were highly shared and had low generation probability. In a later analysis, a clonal expansion index was calculated for each public chain from normalized within-repertoire ranks of inferred template counts. Generation probabilities in a later analysis came from a VDJ recombination model fitted to out-of-frame rearrangements, and those results were checked against IGoR. In a later analysis, TCR-TCR, TCR-HLA and TCR-CMV co-occurrence was scored with hypergeometric tests, and a repertoire-size bias correction was applied to TCR pairs. To estimate false discovery rates, a later analysis permuted the HLA or CMV assignments 20 times. In a later analysis, co-occurring TCRs were grouped using DBSCAN, and TCRdist sequence similarity was added for clustering within HLA-allele-positive subsets. Co-occurrence clustering excluded repertoires with fewer than 30,000 or more than 120,000 public chains, plus five with anomalous nucleotide sharing. As stored in TCRdb, this immuneACCESS dataset retains in-frame rearrangements with V and J assigned. A fraction of the clones does not appear; measured against another copy, unresolved V genes explain less than half of the discrepancy, and the remainder lacks a known reason. V and J calls and clone size are copied from that table; D and trimming were computed from the DNA. The sample table lists around 150,000 clones, 70% to 90% of them with a count of one. The ten largest clones take up less than 2% of the sample.

V is clipped by 5 bases and J by 2 bases, and the sequence between their germline boundaries is 12 bases long. In the germline V gene, CDR1 corresponds to SQVTM and CDR2 to ANQGSEA. Including cysteine and phenylalanine, the CDR3 has 13 amino acids. Here the CDR3 DNA is all that survives: 39 bases in frame from base 1. Points the paper makes about the study in general: The sequencing pipeline was judged likely to have produced a cluster of highly shared sequence variants as a technical artifact. An earlier analysis of approximately 530 of the donors showed that most TCR beta V segments appeared in productive rearrangements either about 87% or about 30% of the time, which broadly matched IMGT annotations. A further reported finding was that TCR beta sequences accurately predicted the HLA-A and HLA-B alleles for most subjects in the first cohort. Most TCR sequences were seen in very few donors, while some public TCRs were found in many individuals. Most CMV-associated TCR beta chains appeared to be HLA-restricted in a later analysis, and the HLA associations seemed to be driven largely by CMV exposure. The cohort was sequenced for TCR beta chains only, and without alpha or paired-chain data the features that could be detected were limited. A later analysis associated 16,951 TCR beta sequences with specific HLA alleles at a false discovery rate of 0.05. Some IMGT-functional V segments, including TRBV6-2 and TRBV6-3, could not be told apart with the 87-base-pair reads, so those segments were excluded. Cytomegalovirus status was reported to be diagnosed by the classifier with high specificity and sensitivity in both the original and validation cohorts. It was suggested by the authors that the approach could potentially be generalized to other disease states and immunological phenotypes. In vitro tests confirmed that a few of the cytomegalovirus-associated TCR beta chains recognize cytomegalovirus antigens. The study listed 164 TCR beta chains as associated with cytomegalovirus. For the cohort, immune exposure information was limited to CMV serostatus. In a later genetic analysis, a missense DCLRE1C variant was associated with V-gene and J-gene trimming of TCR beta chains, and the association was replicated in an independent cohort. Presence/absence analyses assumed roughly uniform sequencing depth across donors, an assumption that may not hold. Linkage disequilibrium might explain the correlated functional status among segregating V segments, but an unknown experimental factor could not be ruled out. In a later analysis, the rate of TCR association differed among HLA loci, with DRB1 alleles having the most associated TCRs and HLA-C alleles having the fewest. A later analysis found that HLA-associated TCR beta chains were more clonally expanded and had lower generation probabilities than equally common non-associated chains. Compared with the approximately 710-donor mean, donors in an Asian-associated ancestry cluster had fewer N-insertions in productive TCRs, according to a later genetic analysis. HLA typing was unavailable for some donors at each locus, so association tests used only the typed subset. When HLA alleles, especially DR and DQ, strongly co-occurred, attributing TCR associations to individual alleles was difficult. According to a later analysis, parvovirus B19, influenza, CMV and Epstein-Barr virus appeared linked to several top co-occurrence clusters. Seventeen rarely observed V segments, including chromosome 9 orphons, were excluded from the earlier analysis of a few hundred of the donors because counts were too low.

Sample: PBMCs. This chain is built from TRBV29-1 and TRBJ2-5; the D gene cannot be resolved reliably. This clonotype originated in a man aged 40-49 years in good health and CMV-seronegative. The CDR3 in this case is CSVSLRSQETQYF. The sequenced DNA is TGCAGCGTTAGCCTACGGTCACAAGAGACCCAGTACTTC.